These 4 T cell receptor beta chains were all obtained from the same sample, sequenced in a study of OX40 agonist ivuxolimab in advanced cancers. Measured with immunoSEQ multiplex PCR; TCRdb has only the in-frame clones, and not every one. Of 65,000 to 75,000 clones in the sample, more than 75% were seen once. Sequencing was performed on CD4+ or CD8+ T cells sorted from blood, taken in a trial of the OX40 agonist ivuxolimab. The receptor source for this set is an adult with an advanced solid tumor such as melanoma, head and neck, liver or kidney cancer.

The rearrangement joins TRBV9 to TRBJ2-5; D not resolved. The CDR3 totals 14 residues. With 0 bases removed from V and 7 bases from J, the gap between germline ends came to 13 bases. CDR1 and CDR2 (germline): SGDLS, YYNGEE. CDR3 DNA: TGTGCCAGCAGCGTAGAGGACCTATGGGGGACCCAGTACTTC. Translation gives CASSVEDLWGTQYF.

The chain carries TRBV11-2 and TRBJ2-1, with TRBD1 matching 7 bases. Per the germline V gene, CDR1 is SGHAT and CDR2 is FQNNGV. V lost 4 bases, J lost 0 bases, and 6 bases stayed unmatched. This CDR3 is 16 amino acids long. The CDR3 is CASSYDRARSYNEQFF. CDR3 in DNA: TGTGCCAGCAGCTACGACAGGGCTCGCTCCTACAATGAGCAGTTCTTC.

This chain uses TRBV6-7 with TRBJ1-2; weak D call: TRBD1 (5 bases). TRBV6-7 is labeled an ORF, and its function is uncertain. This CDR3 has 13 amino acids. V shed 6 bases and J shed 0 bases, with 8 bases lying between them. The CDR3 reads CASSRGANYGYTF. CDR3 bases: TGTGCCAGCAGCCGGGGGGCTAACTATGGCTACACCTTC.

J is TRBJ1-4 and V is TRBV4-1; 7 bases map to TRBD1. This CDR3 is built from 16 residues. V shed 1 base, J shed 4 bases, and the junction held 6 bases outside the gene matches. Germline lookup yields CDR1 MGHRA and CDR2 YSYEKL. The CDR3 region is CASSQGQGKGNEKLFF. The CDR3 DNA follows: TGCGCCAGCAGCCAAGGACAGGGAAAGGGTAATGAAAAACTGTTTTTT.